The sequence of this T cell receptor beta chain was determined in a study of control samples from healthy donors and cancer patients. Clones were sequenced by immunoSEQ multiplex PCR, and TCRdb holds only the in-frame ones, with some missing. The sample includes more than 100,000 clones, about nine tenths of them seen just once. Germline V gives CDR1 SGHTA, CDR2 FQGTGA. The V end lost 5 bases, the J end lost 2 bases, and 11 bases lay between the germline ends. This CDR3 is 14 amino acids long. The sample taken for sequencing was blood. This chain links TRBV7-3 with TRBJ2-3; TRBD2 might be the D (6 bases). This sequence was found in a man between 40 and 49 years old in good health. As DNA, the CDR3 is TGTGCCAGCAGCCCGACGGGGGACACAGATACGCAGTATTTT. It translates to CASSPTGDTDTQYF.